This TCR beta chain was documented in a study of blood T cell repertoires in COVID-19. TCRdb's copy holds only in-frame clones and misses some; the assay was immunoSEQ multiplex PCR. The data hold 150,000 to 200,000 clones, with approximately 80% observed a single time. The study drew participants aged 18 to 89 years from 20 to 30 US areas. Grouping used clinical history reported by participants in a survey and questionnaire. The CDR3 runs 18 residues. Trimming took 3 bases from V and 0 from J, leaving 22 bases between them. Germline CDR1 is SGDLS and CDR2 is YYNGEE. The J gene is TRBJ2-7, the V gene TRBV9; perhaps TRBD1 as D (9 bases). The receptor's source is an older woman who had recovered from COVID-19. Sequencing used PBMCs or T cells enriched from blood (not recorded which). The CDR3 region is CASSGDRERGGFSYEQYF. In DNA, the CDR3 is TGTGCCAGCAGCGGGGACAGGGAGCGCGGGGGGTTCTCCTACGAGCAGTACTTC.